One T cell receptor beta chain is described in this entry. The antigen remains unidentified. The sample belongs to a study of cytomegalovirus exposure and HLA in healthy donors. Study-level findings and limits: A cluster of highly shared sequence variants was likely a sequencing artifact. In a later analysis, V- and J-gene trimming of beta chains associated with a DCLRE1C missense variant, replicated independently.

Primers: 60 Vbeta forward and 13 Jbeta reverse. Profiled with immunoSEQ multiplex PCR; TCRdb holds only in-frame clones, not every one. The sample shows 130,000 to 150,000 clones, just under 70% of them seen only once. This TCR derives from a man between 60 and 75 years old in good health and CMV-seronegative. Material: PBMCs.

The DNA of the CDR3 is TGTGCCAGCAGCAAAGCGCGGGTCCTTTACGAGCAGTACTTC. The encoded protein is CASSKARVLYEQYF. The chain recombines TRBV21-1 with TRBJ2-7; the D call in the table, TRBD2, was not verified against the DNA. TRBV21-1 constitutes a pseudogene. The CDR3 has 14 amino acids.